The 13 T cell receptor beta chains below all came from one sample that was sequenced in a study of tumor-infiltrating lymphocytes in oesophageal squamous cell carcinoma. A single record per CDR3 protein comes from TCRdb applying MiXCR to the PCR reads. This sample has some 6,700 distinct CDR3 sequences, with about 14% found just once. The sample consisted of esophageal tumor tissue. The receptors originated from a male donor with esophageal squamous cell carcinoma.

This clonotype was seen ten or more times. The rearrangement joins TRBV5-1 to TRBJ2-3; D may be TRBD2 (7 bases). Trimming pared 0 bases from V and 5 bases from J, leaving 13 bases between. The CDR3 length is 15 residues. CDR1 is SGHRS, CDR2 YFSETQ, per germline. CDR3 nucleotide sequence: TGCGCCAGCAGCTTGGAAGGGGGGGCTGGAGATACGCAGTATTTT. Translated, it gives CASSLEGGAGDTQYF. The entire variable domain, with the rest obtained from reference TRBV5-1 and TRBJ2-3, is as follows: KAGVTQTPRYLIKTRGQQVTLSCSPISGHRSVSWYQQTPGQGLQFLFEYFSETQRNKGNFPGRFSGRQFSNSRSEMNVSTLELGDSALYLCASSLEGGAGDTQYFGPGTRLTVL.

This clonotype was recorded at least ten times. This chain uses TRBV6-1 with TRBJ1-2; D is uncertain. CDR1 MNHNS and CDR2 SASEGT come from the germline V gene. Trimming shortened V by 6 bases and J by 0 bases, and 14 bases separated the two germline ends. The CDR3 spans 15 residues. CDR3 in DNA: TGTGCCAGCAGCCTCCGACACCAAGCTAACTATGGCTACACCTTC. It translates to CASSLRHQANYGYTF.

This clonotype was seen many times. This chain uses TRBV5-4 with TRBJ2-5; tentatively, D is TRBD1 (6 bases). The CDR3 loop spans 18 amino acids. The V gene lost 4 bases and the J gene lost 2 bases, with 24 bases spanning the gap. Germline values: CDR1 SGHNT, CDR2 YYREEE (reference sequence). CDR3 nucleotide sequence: TGTGCCAGCAGCCCTAGCCCCGGGACATTTCATCAACAAGAGACCCAGTACTTC. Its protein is CASSPSPGTFHQQETQYF.

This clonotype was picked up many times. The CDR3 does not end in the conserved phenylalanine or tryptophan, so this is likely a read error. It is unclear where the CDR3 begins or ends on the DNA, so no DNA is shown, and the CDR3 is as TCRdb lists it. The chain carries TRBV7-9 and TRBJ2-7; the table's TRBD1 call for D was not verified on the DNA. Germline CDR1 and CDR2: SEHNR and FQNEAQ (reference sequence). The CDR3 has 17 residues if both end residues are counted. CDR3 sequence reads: CASSLASRDRGGYTFGS.

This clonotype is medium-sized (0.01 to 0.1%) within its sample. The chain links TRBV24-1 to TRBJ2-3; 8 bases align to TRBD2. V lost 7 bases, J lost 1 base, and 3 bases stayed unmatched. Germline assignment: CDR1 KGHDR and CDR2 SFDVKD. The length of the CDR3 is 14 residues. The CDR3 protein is CATSGGVGTDTQYF. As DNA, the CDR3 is TGTGCCACCAGCGGGGGGGTAGGCACAGATACGCAGTATTTT.

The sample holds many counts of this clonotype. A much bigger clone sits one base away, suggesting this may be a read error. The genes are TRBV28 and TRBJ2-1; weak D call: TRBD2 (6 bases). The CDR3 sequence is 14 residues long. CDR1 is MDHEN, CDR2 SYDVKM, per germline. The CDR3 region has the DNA TGTGCCAGCAGTTCTCCGGGGGAAGCCAATAAGCAGTTCTTC. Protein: CASSSPGEANKQFF.

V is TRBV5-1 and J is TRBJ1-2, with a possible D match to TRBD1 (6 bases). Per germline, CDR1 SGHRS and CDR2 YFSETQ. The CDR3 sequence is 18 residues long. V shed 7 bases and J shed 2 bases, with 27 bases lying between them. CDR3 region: CASRPRGIAGEQNYGYTF. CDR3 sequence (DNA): TGCGCCAGCCGCCCCAGGGGCATAGCAGGAGAACAAAACTATGGCTACACCTTC.

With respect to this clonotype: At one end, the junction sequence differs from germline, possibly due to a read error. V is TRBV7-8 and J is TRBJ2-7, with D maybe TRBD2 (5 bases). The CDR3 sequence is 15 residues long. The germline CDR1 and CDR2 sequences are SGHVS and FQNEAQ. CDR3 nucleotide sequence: TGTGCCAGCAGCTTGGAGGCCTTTAGGGCCGGGGAGCTGTACTTC. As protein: CASSLEAFRAGELYF.

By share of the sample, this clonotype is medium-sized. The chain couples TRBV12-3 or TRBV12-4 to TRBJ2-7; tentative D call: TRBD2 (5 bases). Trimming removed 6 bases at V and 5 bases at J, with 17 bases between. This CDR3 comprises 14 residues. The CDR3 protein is CASSTFRGLDEQYF. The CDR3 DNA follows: TGTGCCAGCAGCACCTTTCGAGGGTTAGACGAGCAGTACTTC.

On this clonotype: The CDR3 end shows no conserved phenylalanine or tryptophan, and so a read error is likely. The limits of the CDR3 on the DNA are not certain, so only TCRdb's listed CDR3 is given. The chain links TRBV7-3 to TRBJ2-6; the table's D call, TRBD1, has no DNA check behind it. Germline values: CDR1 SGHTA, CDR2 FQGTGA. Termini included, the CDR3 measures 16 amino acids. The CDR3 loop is CTSSPGTASYEQYFGP.

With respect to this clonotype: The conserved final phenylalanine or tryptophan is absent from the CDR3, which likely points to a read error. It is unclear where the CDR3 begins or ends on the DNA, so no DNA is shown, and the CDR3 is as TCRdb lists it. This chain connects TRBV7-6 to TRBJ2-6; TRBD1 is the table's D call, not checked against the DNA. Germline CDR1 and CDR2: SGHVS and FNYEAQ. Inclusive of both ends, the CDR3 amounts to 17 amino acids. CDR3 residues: CASSPSEAGQETQYFGP.

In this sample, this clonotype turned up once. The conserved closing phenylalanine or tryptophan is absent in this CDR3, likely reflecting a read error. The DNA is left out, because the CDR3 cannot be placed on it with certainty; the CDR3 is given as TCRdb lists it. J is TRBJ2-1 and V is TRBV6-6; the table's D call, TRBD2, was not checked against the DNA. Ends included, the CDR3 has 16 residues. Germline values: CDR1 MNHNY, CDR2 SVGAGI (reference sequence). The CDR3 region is CASRYREPSYEQYFGN.

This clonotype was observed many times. CDR3 region: CASSGRTGAGYGYTF. The CDR3 DNA reads as TGCGCCAGCAGCGGCAGGACAGGGGCGGGCTATGGCTACACCTTC. The chain combines TRBV5-1 with TRBJ1-2; 9 nucleotides match TRBD1. The CDR3 length is 15 residues. The germline V gene encodes CDR1 SGHRS and CDR2 YFSETQ. V shed 4 bases and J 4 bases; nucleotides not matched to a gene: 8.